These 8 T cell receptor beta chains were all obtained from the same sample, sequenced in a study of blood T cell repertoires in COVID-19. Using immunoSEQ multiplex PCR, the repertoire was profiled, and TCRdb retains in-frame clones only, with some absent. This table holds about 300,000 clones, 85% to 90% found once. The sequenced material came from PBMCs or T cells enriched from blood (not recorded which). The receptors stem from a woman younger than 30 who had recovered from COVID-19.

V is TRBV15 and J is TRBJ2-2; 10 nucleotides agree with TRBD1. From germline, CDR1 is LNHNV and CDR2 YYDKDF (reference sequence). After removal of 1 base from V and 2 bases from J, the junction contained 1 base not matched to a gene. The CDR3 contains 16 residues. CDR3 sequence reads: CATSRVTGGNTGELFF. CDR3 coding DNA: TGTGCCACCAGCAGAGTGACAGGGGGCAACACCGGGGAGCTGTTTTTT.

This chain joins TRBV20-1 and TRBJ1-5, with D possibly TRBD1 on 5 matching bases. Germline CDR1 DFQATT, CDR2 SNEGSKA (reference sequence). V lost 3 bases, J lost 2 bases, and 17 bases lay in between. The CDR3 covers 16 residues. The CDR3 DNA is TGCAGTGCTAGTGGCTCAGGGAGGAGGGGCAATCAGCCCCAGCATTTT. Translating gives CSASGSGRRGNQPQHF.

The chain has TRBV2 and TRBJ1-1; no definite D call. V lost 7 bases to trimming and J lost 14 bases, with 17 bases between them. Germline CDR1 SNHLY, CDR2 FYNNEI. The CDR3 contains 11 residues. In nucleotides, the CDR3 is TGTGCCAGCACCCGGAGTTTTCGGGTGTTCTTT. Translating it yields CASTRSFRVFF.

The chain joins TRBV27 to TRBJ1-2; D uncertain. The CDR3 consists of 17 residues. Germline values: CDR1 MNHEY, CDR2 SMNVEV (reference sequence). Trimming removed 8 bases at V and 8 bases at J, with 30 bases between. The CDR3: CASSHPSADSTLGGYTF. The DNA for the CDR3 is TGTGCCAGCTCTCACCCATCGGCAGACTCCACCCTCGGGGGCTACACCTTC.

V and J are TRBV4-1 and TRBJ2-3; D is unclear. The germline V gene encodes CDR1 MGHRA and CDR2 YSYEKL. Trimming took 5 bases from V and 4 from J, leaving 10 bases between them. This CDR3 has 13 residues. The CDR3 coding sequence is TGCGCCAGCAGCGGTGTTACGGCAGATACGCAGTATTTT. This gives the protein CASSGVTADTQYF.

The chain has TRBV10-2 and TRBJ1-1; D is uncertain. V lost 8 bases and J 7 bases, leaving 20 bases between the germline ends. This CDR3 is 14 amino acids long. Germline loops: CDR1 WSHSY, CDR2 SAAADI. The CDR3 protein is CASAESGGQGEAFF. The CDR3 DNA reads as TGCGCCAGCGCCGAGTCAGGAGGGCAAGGTGAAGCTTTCTTT.

This clone was recorded once. The chain combines TRBV16 with TRBJ1-4, with a weak D call TRBD1 (6 bases). With 2 bases removed from V and 8 bases from J, the gap between germline ends came to 18 bases. Germline CDR1 KGHSY, CDR2 FQNENV. The CDR3 loop spans 16 amino acids. The CDR3 DNA reads as TGTGCCAGCAGCCAACCGGACAGTCATTCCGGCGAAAAACTGTTTTTT. It specifies CASSQPDSHSGEKLFF.

The chain couples TRBV28 to TRBJ1-5, with 12 positions matching TRBD1. The ends lost 5 bases at V and 7 bases at J; junction bases unmatched: 6. The germline V gene has CDR1 MDHEN and CDR2 SYDVKM. The length of the CDR3 is 15 residues. CDR3 bases: TGTGCCAGCAGTACGGGACAGGGGGCACCCCAGCCCCAGCATTTT. Translated: CASSTGQGAPQPQHF.